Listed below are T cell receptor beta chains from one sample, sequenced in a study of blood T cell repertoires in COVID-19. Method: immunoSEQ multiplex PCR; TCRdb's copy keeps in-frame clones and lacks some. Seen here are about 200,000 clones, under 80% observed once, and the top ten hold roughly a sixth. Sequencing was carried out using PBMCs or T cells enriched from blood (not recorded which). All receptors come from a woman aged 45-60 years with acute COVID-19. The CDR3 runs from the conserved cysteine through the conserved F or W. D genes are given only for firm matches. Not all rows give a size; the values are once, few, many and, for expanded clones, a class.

CDR3: CASSTRQGAAF
DNA: TGTGCCAGCAGTACTCGACAGGGGGCCGCCTTC
V: TRBV6-2/TRBV6-3
size: .
J: TRBJ1-2
D: TRBD1

CDR3: CASSSNIETQYF
DNA: TGTGCCAGCAGCTCGAACATCGAGACCCAGTACTTC
V: TRBV7-9
size: few
J: TRBJ2-5
D: .

CDR3: CASSLVAHYRSSPDTQYF
DNA: TGTGCCAGCAGCTTAGTAGCCCACTACAGGTCCTCCCCAGATACGCAGTATTTT
V: TRBV7-9
size: .
J: TRBJ2-3
D: .

CDR3: CANPAGVSSYNEQFF
DNA: TGCGCCAACCCCGCGGGGGTGAGCTCCTACAATGAGCAGTTCTTC
V: TRBV5-1
size: .
J: TRBJ2-1
D: TRBD2

CDR3: CATSRGDANRGYGYTF
DNA: TGTGCCACCAGTCGGGGGGACGCTAACCGGGGCTATGGCTACACCTTC
V: TRBV24-1
size: .
J: TRBJ1-2
D: .

CDR3: CASSYTGQDQPQHF
DNA: TGTGCCAGCAGTTACACGGGACAGGATCAGCCCCAGCATTTT
V: TRBV6-5
size: .
J: TRBJ1-5
D: TRBD1

CDR3: CAWSEQPTLEAFF
DNA: TGTGCCTGGAGCGAGCAGCCGACTCTTGAAGCTTTCTTT
V: TRBV30
size: .
J: TRBJ1-1
D: .

CDR3: CASSPGLAGDDTGELFF
DNA: TGTGCCAGCAGCCCGGGACTAGCGGGGGATGACACCGGGGAGCTGTTTTTT
V: TRBV11-3
size: .
J: TRBJ2-2
D: TRBD2

CDR3: CASSQDPSGGYTGELFF
DNA: TGTGCCAGCAGCCAAGACCCTAGCGGGGGTTACACCGGGGAGCTGTTTTTT
V: TRBV4-2
size: .
J: TRBJ2-2
D: TRBD2

CDR3: CASSRAQGLYGYTF
DNA: TGTGCCAGCAGTCGCGCTCAGGGTCTCTATGGCTACACCTTC
V: TRBV6-2/TRBV6-3
size: .
J: TRBJ1-2
D: .

CDR3: CASQEGGDTEAFF
DNA: TGTGCCAGCCAAGAAGGGGGGGACACTGAAGCTTTCTTT
V: TRBV18
size: .
J: TRBJ1-1
D: .

CDR3: CASSGQGPKKSAQHF
DNA: TGTGCCAGCAGTGGACAGGGGCCCAAAAAGAGTGCCCAGCATTTT
V: TRBV2
size: once
J: TRBJ1-5
D: TRBD1

CDR3: CAARPQGGQNTGELFF
DNA: TGTGCAGCCCGCCCCCAGGGGGGTCAGAACACCGGGGAGCTGTTTTTT
V: TRBV18
size: many
J: TRBJ2-2
D: .

CDR3: CASSQDPYNPSGARSVLVKNIQYF
DNA: TGTGCCAGCAGCCAAGATCCGTACAATCCAAGCGGGGCCCGAAGCGTTTTGGTCAAAAACATTCAGTACTTC
V: TRBV3-1/TRBV3-2
size: .
J: TRBJ2-4
D: TRBD2

CDR3: CASSSGQGLAGGF
DNA: TGCGCCAGCAGCTCGGGCCAAGGACTAGCGGGGGGCTTT
V: TRBV5-1
size: once
J: TRBJ2-3
D: TRBD2

CDR3: CASSFRGLRGYTF
DNA: TGTGCCAGCAGCTTTCGGGGACTTAGGGGCTACACCTTC
V: TRBV28
size: .
J: TRBJ1-2
D: .

CDR3: CASSLYQGANQPQHF
DNA: TGTGCCAGCAGTTTATACCAGGGGGCTAATCAGCCCCAGCATTTT
V: TRBV6-5
size: few
J: TRBJ1-5
D: TRBD1

CDR3: CASSLNFGEQFF
DNA: TGTGCCAGCAGTTTAAATTTCGGTGAGCAGTTCTTC
V: TRBV28
size: .
J: TRBJ2-1
D: .

CDR3: CASSSQGQRLTGANVLTF
DNA: TGCGCCAGCAGCTCACAGGGTCAAAGACTAACTGGGGCCAACGTCCTGACTTTC
V: TRBV5-1
size: .
J: TRBJ2-6
D: .

CDR3: CAWNAGSRTEAFF
DNA: TGTGCCTGGAATGCGGGATCGAGGACTGAAGCTTTCTTT
V: TRBV30
size: .
J: TRBJ1-1
D: .

CDR3: CASSYLGQYQPQHF
DNA: TGTGCCAGCAGTTACCTGGGACAGTATCAGCCCCAGCATTTT
V: TRBV6-5
size: .
J: TRBJ1-5
D: TRBD1

CDR3: CASSPGAGTYGYTF
DNA: TGCGCCAGCAGCCCCGGGGCGGGGACCTATGGCTACACCTTC
V: TRBV5-1
size: .
J: TRBJ1-2
D: .

CDR3: CASTPDRLNTGELFF
DNA: TGTGCCAGTACCCCTGACAGGCTGAACACCGGGGAGCTGTTTTTT
V: TRBV6-5
size: .
J: TRBJ2-2
D: .

CDR3: CASSLYSHDRSSYNSPLHF
DNA: TGTGCCAGCAGTTTATACTCCCATGACCGGAGCTCCTATAATTCACCCCTCCACTTT
V: TRBV28
size: .
J: TRBJ1-6
D: .

CDR3: CASSQGQNYGYTF
DNA: TGTGCCAGCAGCCAAGGCCAGAACTATGGCTACACCTTC
V: TRBV4-2
size: .
J: TRBJ1-2
D: .

CDR3: CASSRRSSGSYNEQFF
DNA: TGTGCCAGCAGCCGGCGTAGTAGCGGCTCCTACAATGAGCAGTTCTTC
V: TRBV6-2/TRBV6-3
size: .
J: TRBJ2-1
D: .

CDR3: CASSTSGGLQETQYF
DNA: TGTGCCAGCAGCACGAGCGGGGGACTTCAAGAAACCCAGTACTTC
V: TRBV7-6
size: .
J: TRBJ2-5
D: TRBD2

CDR3: CASSLAYGTGEVGNQPQHF
DNA: TGTGCCAGCAGCCTAGCATACGGGACAGGGGAGGTTGGCAATCAGCCCCAGCATTTT
V: TRBV7-9
size: .
J: TRBJ1-5
D: TRBD1

CDR3: CASSIVGGQSFQETQYF
DNA: TGTGCCAGTAGTATAGTGGGGGGACAGTCCTTCCAAGAGACCCAGTACTTC
V: TRBV19
size: .
J: TRBJ2-5
D: .

CDR3: CASSHLLNVNTEAFF
DNA: TGTGCCAGCAGCCATCTACTCAACGTTAACACTGAAGCTTTCTTT
V: TRBV3-1/TRBV3-2
size: .
J: TRBJ1-1
D: .

CDR3: CASSLQGAGPQHF
DNA: TGTGCCAGCAGCTTACAGGGGGCCGGGCCCCAGCATTTT
V: TRBV21-1
size: .
J: TRBJ1-5
D: .

CDR3: CATSRDRGRVSAEAFF
DNA: TGTGCCACCAGCAGAGATAGGGGCAGGGTCAGCGCTGAAGCTTTCTTT
V: TRBV15
size: .
J: TRBJ1-1
D: .

CDR3: CASSATRSSYNSPLHF
DNA: TGTGCCAGCAGTGCAACAAGGAGCTCCTATAATTCACCCCTCCACTTT
V: TRBV6-1
size: .
J: TRBJ1-6
D: .

CDR3: CASSLDRGSEKLFF
DNA: TGTGCCAGCAGCTTGGACAGGGGCAGTGAAAAACTGTTTTTT
V: TRBV5-4
size: .
J: TRBJ1-4
D: TRBD1

CDR3: CASSVELAGVRDEQFF
DNA: TGTGCCAGCAGCGTAGAACTAGCGGGGGTCAGGGATGAGCAGTTCTTC
V: TRBV9
size: .
J: TRBJ2-1
D: TRBD2

CDR3: CASSLDPGNTGELFF
DNA: TGTGCCAGCAGCTTAGATCCAGGGAACACCGGGGAGCTGTTTTTT
V: TRBV11-3
size: .
J: TRBJ2-2
D: .

CDR3: CASIEGPGTGNTIYF
DNA: TGTGCCAGTATCGAGGGTCCCGGGACTGGAAACACCATATATTTT
V: TRBV19
size: .
J: TRBJ1-3
D: .

CDR3: CASSLELVITGELFF
DNA: TGCGCCAGCAGCTTGGAATTAGTAATTACCGGGGAGCTGTTTTTT
V: TRBV5-1
size: .
J: TRBJ2-2
D: .

CDR3: CASSSGLDTDTQYF
DNA: TGTGCCAGCAGTTCTGGACTAGACACAGATACGCAGTATTTT
V: TRBV27
size: .
J: TRBJ2-3
D: TRBD2

CDR3: CASSSGTSGEKLFF
DNA: TGCGCCAGCAGCAGCGGGACGAGCGGGGAAAAACTGTTTTTT
V: TRBV5-1
size: .
J: TRBJ1-4
D: .

CDR3: CASSTRENTEAFF
DNA: TGTGCCAGTAGTACTCGGGAGAACACTGAAGCTTTCTTT
V: TRBV19
size: .
J: TRBJ1-1
D: .

CDR3: CASSLGRGRPNYGYTF
DNA: TGTGCCAGCAGCTTAGGCAGGGGGCGGCCTAACTATGGCTACACCTTC
V: TRBV7-9
size: .
J: TRBJ1-2
D: TRBD1

CDR3: CASSHDDRNTGELFF
DNA: TGCGCCAGCAGCCACGATGACAGAAACACCGGGGAGCTGTTTTTT
V: TRBV4-1
size: .
J: TRBJ2-2
D: .

CDR3: CASSFGLAITDTQYF
DNA: TGTGCCAGCAGCTTCGGACTAGCAATCACAGATACGCAGTATTTT
V: TRBV7-3
size: .
J: TRBJ2-3
D: TRBD2

CDR3: CASRDYYNEQFF
DNA: TGTGCCAGCAGGGACTACTATAATGAGCAGTTCTTC
V: TRBV6-5
size: .
J: TRBJ2-1
D: .